This T cell receptor beta chain is drawn from a study of T cells in Graves' hyperthyroidism and ophthalmopathy. Germline V gives CDR1 MNHEY, CDR2 SMNVEV (reference sequence). Losses at the gene ends were 3 bases for V and 2 bases for J; bases not matched to a gene: 4. This CDR3 is 15 amino acids long. Regions amplified from RNA transcripts were the TCR beta CDR3 regions. The HTBI primer set served for first-round RT-PCR of the TCR CDR3. TCRdb independently ran MiXCR on the multiplex PCR reads; one entry per CDR3 protein. The sample lists about 500,000 distinct CDR3 sequences; over 15% were seen once. This clonotype came up many times. Antigen unknown. Points from the study as a whole: Ophthalmopathy was distinguished from stable hyperthyroidism by 13 V-J signatures. Most clonotypes expanded in thyroid above 0.001 were likewise present in blood.

From roughly 9.2 ml of fresh peripheral blood, PBMCs were isolated. The receptor was derived from a woman aged 18-30 years with Graves' ophthalmopathy. This rearrangement joins TRBV27 to TRBJ1-2; TRBD1 matches at 9 bases. The sample taken for sequencing was blood. The CDR3 DNA reads TGTGCCAGCAGTTTCGTCGGGACAGGGAACTATGGCTACACCTTC. Translating it yields CASSFVGTGNYGYTF.